This is a list of T cell receptor beta chains from one sample in a study of CD8+ T cells in alopecia areata. Profiling relied on immunoSEQ multiplex PCR, and the TCRdb table lists in-frame clones only, not all of them. The sample lists 69,000 or so clones; 55% to 75% were seen once. The sequenced sample was CD8+ T cells sorted from blood, obtained at week 0. The receptors stem from a human donor with alopecia areata. Each CDR3 is given with its conserved first and last residue. D genes are given only for firm matches. The size field is filled for only some rows; it gives once, few, many or a size class.

J: TRBJ2-5; D: NA; size: NA; V: TRBV4-3; DNA: TGCGCCAGCAGTCCGACCGGGGAGACCCAGTACTTC; CDR3: CASSPTGETQYF
J: TRBJ1-2; D: TRBD1; size: NA; V: TRBV5-1; DNA: TGCGCCAGCAGCTTCCTTCCGGGACAGGGGCATGGCTACACCTTC; CDR3: CASSFLPGQGHGYTF
J: TRBJ2-7; D: NA; size: few; V: TRBV5-1; DNA: TGCGCCAGCACCCCGCGTGAGGGAGGATCCGGCGAGCAGTACTTC; CDR3: CASTPREGGSGEQYF
J: TRBJ1-2; D: NA; size: few; V: TRBV30; DNA: TGTGCCTGGAGTCGTACCTCATTGGACGTTCATGGCTACACCTTC; CDR3: CAWSRTSLDVHGYTF
J: TRBJ2-7; D: TRBD1; size: NA; V: TRBV7-9; DNA: TGTGCCAGCAGCCCCCGGACAGGGGGGGACGAGCAGTACTTC; CDR3: CASSPRTGGDEQYF
J: TRBJ1-1; D: NA; size: NA; V: TRBV27; DNA: TGTGCCAGCAGTTTAAACAGTCCGAACACTGAAGCTTTCTTT; CDR3: CASSLNSPNTEAFF
J: TRBJ2-1; D: NA; size: NA; V: TRBV9; DNA: TGTGCCAGCAGCAACGGAGGGGAGCAGTTCTTC; CDR3: CASSNGGEQFF
J: TRBJ2-7; D: NA; size: NA; V: TRBV9; DNA: TGTGCCAGCAGCCCAAGCTCCTACGAGCAGTACTTC; CDR3: CASSPSSYEQYF
J: TRBJ2-3; D: NA; size: few; V: TRBV7-2; DNA: TGTGCCAGCAGTGTCTACGGAGCCATTAGCACAGATACGCAGTATTTT; CDR3: CASSVYGAISTDTQYF
J: TRBJ2-3; D: TRBD2; size: few; V: TRBV30; DNA: TGTGCCTGGAGCCGTCTAGCGGAGTCAGATACGCAGTATTTT; CDR3: CAWSRLAESDTQYF
J: TRBJ2-6; D: NA; size: NA; V: TRBV13; DNA: TGTGCCAGCAGCTTGGCAGGAACTGGGGCCAACGTCCTGACTTTC; CDR3: CASSLAGTGANVLTF
J: TRBJ2-7; D: NA; size: once; V: TRBV30; DNA: TGTGCCTGGAGTGTTGACTCGCTCATCGACGAGCAGTACTTC; CDR3: CAWSVDSLIDEQYF
J: TRBJ2-5; D: TRBD2; size: NA; V: TRBV7-9; DNA: TGTGCCAGCAGCCCCGGACTAGCGGGATTCCAAGAGACCCAGTACTTC; CDR3: CASSPGLAGFQETQYF
J: TRBJ2-1; D: NA; size: NA; V: TRBV7-9; DNA: TGTGCCAGGAGGGCGGGAAGCTCCTACAATGAGCAGTTCTTC; CDR3: CARRAGSSYNEQFF
J: TRBJ2-1; D: TRBD1; size: NA; V: TRBV29-1; DNA: TGCAGCGTTGAAGATCGTATGGGTGGGACAGGGGGCGAGCAGTTCTTC; CDR3: CSVEDRMGGTGGEQFF
J: TRBJ1-2; D: TRBD1; size: once; V: TRBV25-1; DNA: TGTGCCAGCAGTGATAAAGGCCCGTCAGGGGGGCGCTATGGCTACACCTTC; CDR3: CASSDKGPSGGRYGYTF
J: TRBJ2-1; D: TRBD2; size: NA; V: TRBV9; DNA: TGTGCCAGCAGCATTAGCGGGGAGATTTACAATGAGCAGTTCTTC; CDR3: CASSISGEIYNEQFF
J: TRBJ2-7; D: TRBD1; size: NA; V: TRBV5-1; DNA: TGCGCCAGCAGCTCCGGGACAGGGGAATACGAGCAGTACTTC; CDR3: CASSSGTGEYEQYF
J: TRBJ2-3; D: TRBD1; size: NA; V: TRBV28; DNA: TGTGCCAGCAGTTTAGGGACAGTCACAGATACGCAGTATTTT; CDR3: CASSLGTVTDTQYF
J: TRBJ2-7; D: NA; size: NA; V: TRBV5-1; DNA: TGCGCCAGCAGCTTGGCCGGACAGCAGTACTTC; CDR3: CASSLAGQQYF
J: TRBJ1-5; D: NA; size: NA; V: TRBV6-5; DNA: TGTGCCAGCAGGTCAGGGGGCAATCAGCCCCAGCATTTT; CDR3: CASRSGGNQPQHF
J: TRBJ2-2; D: NA; size: NA; V: TRBV6-5; DNA: TGTGCCAGCAGTTACCTGGACACCGGGGAGCTGTTTTTT; CDR3: CASSYLDTGELFF
J: TRBJ2-1; D: NA; size: few; V: TRBV7-9; DNA: TGTGCCAGCAGCTTAGGTTCCGATGAGCAGTTCTTC; CDR3: CASSLGSDEQFF
J: TRBJ2-3; D: TRBD1; size: NA; V: TRBV27; DNA: TGTGCCAGCAGTCTAATTTCCGGGACAGCATTCACAGATACGCAGTATTTT; CDR3: CASSLISGTAFTDTQYF
J: TRBJ2-5; D: NA; size: NA; V: TRBV29-1; DNA: TGCAGCGCTGAGGGGGAGACCCAGTACTTC; CDR3: CSAEGETQYF
J: TRBJ1-5; D: NA; size: NA; V: TRBV30; DNA: TGTGCCTGGAGCCCCGTGGGACCCCGAATGAGTCAGCCCCAGCATTTT; CDR3: CAWSPVGPRMSQPQHF
J: TRBJ2-2; D: NA; size: few; V: TRBV5-6; DNA: TGTGCCAGCAGCTTGGGGGCCGGGGAGCTGTTTTTT; CDR3: CASSLGAGELFF
J: TRBJ1-5; D: NA; size: NA; V: TRBV9; DNA: TGTGCCAGCGCGCAGGGTCTAAATCAGCCCCAGCATTTT; CDR3: CASAQGLNQPQHF
J: TRBJ1-6; D: TRBD1; size: NA; V: TRBV7-9; DNA: TGTGCCAGCAGCTTAAGCCGGGACAGGGATTCACCCCTCCACTTT; CDR3: CASSLSRDRDSPLHF